The 5 T cell receptor beta chains below come from one sample, sequenced in a study of metastatic and nonmetastatic thyroid tumors. Each patient came to thyroid surgery without any prior treatment (of any kind). Through MiXCR, TCRdb re-clonotyped the PCR reads. The sample has 35,000 to 50,000 clones, about 4.2% seen once. The sequenced material came from blood. These receptor sequences come from a female donor with papillary thyroid cancer or a benign thyroid nodule (not recorded which). Some clones in this sample may be carry-over from other donors' samples.

This clone was observed at least ten times. This rearrangement joins TRBV7-9 to TRBJ2-7; TRBD2 might be the D (6 bases). Deletions cut 4 bases from V and 1 base from J, with 8 bases between. CDR1 is SEHNR, CDR2 FQNEAQ, per germline (reference sequence). The CDR3 runs 13 residues. This CDR3 reads CASSSRGSYEQYF. CDR3 DNA sequence: TGTGCCAGCAGCTCCCGGGGGTCCTACGAGCAGTACTTC.

This clone has ten or more counts. CDR3 residues: CASSQGVYEQFF. The CDR3 region has the DNA TGCGCCAGCAGCCAAGGGGTATATGAGCAGTTCTTC. This rearrangement joins TRBV4-1 to TRBJ2-1; D is unresolved. Trimming took 1 base from V and 8 from J, leaving 6 bases between them. Germline V gene data show CDR1 as MGHRA and CDR2 as YSYEKL. The CDR3 is 12 residues long.

This clone occurred a few times. The CDR3: CAIHTGGGYGYTF. Here the CDR3 DNA reads TGTGCCATCCACACAGGGGGCGGCTATGGCTACACCTTC. The J gene is TRBJ1-2, the V gene TRBV10-3, with TRBD1 matching over 9 bases. The germline V gene encodes CDR1 ENHRY and CDR2 SYGVKD. CDR3 length: 13 residues. V trimming: 8 bases; J trimming: 4 bases; junction bases outside the gene matches: 5.

In its sample, this clone was seen many times. This sequence joins TRBV7-6 and TRBJ2-1; TRBD2 matches at 11 bases. V lost 2 bases and J lost 6; bases outside the gene matches: 6. This CDR3 is 16 amino acids long. Germline V lookup: CDR1 SGHVS, CDR2 FNYEAQ. The DNA for the CDR3 is TGTGCCAGCAGCTTATTCTTCGGGACTAGCGGCAATGAGCAGTTCTTC. Protein: CASSLFFGTSGNEQFF.

This clone ranks as medium-sized. The J gene is TRBJ2-7, the V gene TRBV6-1; the match to TRBD2 covers 7 bases. CDR3 length equals 15 residues. Unmatched junction bases numbered 8, after V lost 2 bases and J lost 4 bases. Germline V gene data show CDR1 as MNHNS and CDR2 as SASEGT. The CDR3 DNA sequence: TGTGCCAGCAGTGAAAGGTCGGGAGGAGCTTACGAGCAGTACTTC. It yields the protein CASSERSGGAYEQYF.